This TCR beta chain appears in the sequencing data of a study of T cell repertoires in cytomegalovirus infection. Study in general: Signatures in public TCR beta sequences pointed to both CMV infection and matching HLA type. Study observations and caveats: What dominated the ex vivo response were HLA-C-restricted CMV-specific TCR beta clonotypes. Cumulative frequency (of public TCR beta family members) identified carriers of CMV plus the relevant HLA.

TCRdb reanalysed the reads using MiXCR and keeps one entry per CDR3 protein. The data show some 680,000 distinct CDR3 sequences, with 35% to 45% seen just once and about 2.8% held by the top ten. This clonotype was observed a few times. What it binds is unknown. This CDR3 comprises 13 residues. Germline trimming cut 6 bases from V and 6 bases from J; bases unmatched to any gene: 8. CDR1 is SEHNR, CDR2 FQNEAQ, per germline (reference sequence). This TCR derives from a human donor in good health (CMV status not recorded). Some clones in this sample may be carry-over from other donors' samples. Material: PBMCs. V is TRBV7-9 and J is TRBJ2-7, with 7 positions matching TRBD1. CDR3: CASRLDTGAEQYF. The CDR3 bases are TGTGCCAGCAGATTGGATACAGGGGCCGAGCAGTACTTC.